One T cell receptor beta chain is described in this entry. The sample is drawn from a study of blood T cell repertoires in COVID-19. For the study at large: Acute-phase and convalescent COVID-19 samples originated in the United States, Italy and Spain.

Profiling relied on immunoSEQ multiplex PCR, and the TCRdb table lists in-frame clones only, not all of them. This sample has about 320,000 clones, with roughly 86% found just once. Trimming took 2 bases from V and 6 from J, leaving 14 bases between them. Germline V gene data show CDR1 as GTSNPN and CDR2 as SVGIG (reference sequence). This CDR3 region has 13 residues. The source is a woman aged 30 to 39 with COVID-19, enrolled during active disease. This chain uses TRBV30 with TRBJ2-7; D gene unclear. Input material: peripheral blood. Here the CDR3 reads CAWSLLVTREQYF. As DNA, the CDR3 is TGTGCCTGGAGTTTATTAGTAACTCGCGAGCAGTACTTC.